This T cell receptor (beta chain) was retrieved from a study of OX40 agonist ivuxolimab in advanced cancers. At the level of the study: Treatment received earlier with anti-PD-1, anti-PD-L1 or anti-CTLA-4 agents was allowed, and under 50% had some.

About this clone itself: Its antigen is as yet unknown.

Study observations and caveats: Both blood CD4+ and CD8+ T cells showed clonal growth by week 6 at 0.1 to 3.0 mg/kg.

Germline assignment: CDR1 MNHEY and CDR2 SVGAGI. This CDR3 comprises 16 residues. Trimming at V came to 0 bases and at J to 4 bases, leaving 6 bases not matched to a gene. Clones were sequenced by immunoSEQ multiplex PCR, and TCRdb holds only the in-frame ones, with some missing. Of under 100,000 clones listed, 80% to 95% are singletons. The sample here was CD4+ or CD8+ T cells sorted from blood, taken in a trial of the OX40 agonist ivuxolimab. The V and J genes are TRBV6-5 and TRBJ2-5; 9 bases align to TRBD1. This clonotype was obtained from an adult with an advanced solid tumor such as melanoma, head and neck, liver or kidney cancer. The CDR3 DNA reads as TGTGCCAGCAGTTACTCGTCGTACAGGGGGCTAGAGACCCAGTACTTC. Translation gives CASSYSSYRGLETQYF.